The rows below give T cell receptor beta chains drawn from one sample of a study of T cell repertoires in cytomegalovirus infection. These TCRs' antigens remain unknown. TCRdb redid the calling of the reads with MiXCR, one entry per CDR3 protein. Counted here are approximately 1,000,000 distinct CDR3 sequences, around 30% occurring once; the ten biggest clones make up over 12%. The sequenced sample was cultured CD8+ T cells from PBMCs, obtained from culture after CMV antigen stimulation. The receptor set was obtained from a human donor in good health (CMV status not recorded). Some clones in this sample may be carry-over from other donors' samples. The CDR3 runs from the conserved cysteine through the conserved F or W. A D gene is named only where the DNA matches it firmly. Clone size is shown for a subset of rows, as once, few, many or a class of expanded clone.

>TRBJ2-5|TRBV7-6|-|TRBD2
CASSLRETREGQYF
TGTGCCAGCAGCTTAAGGGAGACCAGGGAGGGCCAGTACTTC
>TRBJ1-1|TRBV19|-|-
CASSIDRVQWAFF
TGTGCCAGTAGTATAGACCGGGTCCAGTGGGCTTTCTTT
>TRBJ2-7|TRBV6-6|-|-
CASSYGLDEQYF
TGTGCCAGCAGTTACGGACTGGACGAGCAGTACTTC
>TRBJ2-2|TRBV7-6|few|-
CASIVPGGHGELFF
TGTGCCAGCATTGTACCGGGGGGCCACGGGGAGCTGTTTTTT
>TRBJ2-1|TRBV15|-|TRBD1
CATSREQGASNQQFF
TGTGCCACCAGCAGAGAGCAGGGGGCCTCCAATCAGCAGTTCTTC
>TRBJ1-1|TRBV27|-|-
CASRRSSPTPEAFF
TGTGCCAGCAGGAGATCCTCCCCGACGCCAGAAGCTTTCTTT
>TRBJ2-2|TRBV6-1|-|TRBD1
CASTAFGQGVTGELFF
TGTGCCAGCACCGCGTTCGGACAGGGGGTAACCGGGGAGCTGTTTTTT
>TRBJ1-6|TRBV4-3|-|-
CASSSSGTKISPLHF
TGCGCCAGCAGCTCCTCCGGGACAAAAATTTCACCCCTCCACTTT
>TRBJ1-6|TRBV7-6|few|-
CASSWVGNSPLHF
TGTGCCAGCAGCTGGGTAGGGAATTCACCCCTCCACTTT
>TRBJ2-3|TRBV12-5|-|TRBD2
CASGLVLSRGADTQYF
TGTGCTAGTGGTTTGGTACTTTCCCGGGGGGCAGATACGCAGTATTTT
>TRBJ2-2|TRBV4-1|-|TRBD1
CASSQHPGQGATGELFF
TGCGCCAGCAGCCAGCACCCGGGACAGGGGGCAACGGGGGAGCTGTTTTTT
>TRBJ1-1|TRBV6-5|few|TRBD1
CASSYDQDRVTEAFF
TGTGCCAGCAGTTACGACCAAGACAGGGTGACTGAAGCTTTCTTT
>TRBJ2-1|TRBV4-1|-|-
CASSQGVGVWGVEQFF
TGCGCCAGCAGCCAAGGTGTCGGGGTATGGGGGGTTGAGCAGTTCTTC
>TRBJ2-7|TRBV7-6|-|-
CASSRTVGQGLYEQYF
TGTGCCAGCAGCCGAACAGTCGGGCAGGGCTTGTACGAGCAGTACTTC
>TRBJ2-1|TRBV4-1|few|-
CASSPGKVVRDNEQFF
TGCGCCAGCAGCCCTGGTAAGGTGGTCCGCGACAATGAGCAGTTCTTC
>TRBJ2-1|TRBV6-1|-|-
CASDVRGEIFNEQFF
TGTGCCAGCGATGTTAGGGGGGAAATCTTCAATGAGCAGTTCTTC
>TRBJ2-2|TRBV29-1|-|-
CSVEGTLPGELFF
TGCAGCGTTGAGGGGACCCTCCCCGGGGAGCTGTTTTTT
>TRBJ2-1|TRBV6-6|-|TRBD1
CASSGLTGGSYNEQFF
TGTGCCAGCAGTGGACTGACAGGGGGCAGCTACAATGAGCAGTTCTTC
>TRBJ2-1|TRBV2|-|TRBD2
CTNSGVWRGARNEQFF
TGTACCAACAGTGGAGTTTGGCGGGGGGCCCGCAATGAGCAGTTCTTC
>TRBJ2-7|TRBV20-1|once|TRBD1
CSARDPLDRTPYEQYF
TGCAGTGCTAGAGATCCCCTGGACAGGACCCCCTACGAGCAGTACTTC
>TRBJ2-1|TRBV5-4|-|TRBD2
CASSLATLAGAYNEQFF
TGTGCCAGCAGCTTGGCCACGCTAGCGGGGGCCTACAATGAGCAGTTCTTC
>TRBJ2-1|TRBV11-2|few|-
CASSLWSVSSYNEQFF
TGTGCCAGCAGCCTTTGGTCAGTGAGCTCCTACAATGAGCAGTTCTTC
>TRBJ2-7|TRBV12-3/TRBV12-4|-|TRBD1
CASSSNRGGSYEQYF
TGTGCCAGCAGTTCTAACAGGGGTGGCTCCTACGAGCAGTACTTC
>TRBJ1-2|TRBV7-6|many|-
CASSLLSPDPGTYGYTF
TGTGCCAGCAGCCTCCTTTCCCCTGACCCAGGGACCTATGGCTACACCTTC